What follows are 15 T cell receptor beta chains derived from one specimen sequenced in a study of PD-1 blockade in classical Hodgkin lymphoma. The table came from immunoSEQ multiplex PCR; TCRdb's copy has only in-frame clones and leaves some out. The data contain around 36,000 clones, 87% of them singletons. Each patient's relapse followed autologous stem cell transplantation, and brentuximab vedotin exposure varied. The sequences come from peripheral blood mononuclear cells (PBMCs), collected at baseline. The receptors originated from a human donor with classical Hodgkin lymphoma.

The chain has TRBV21-1 and TRBJ1-1; the table's D call TRBD1 went unverified against the DNA. TRBV21-1 is given as a pseudogene. CDR3 size: 17 residues. The CDR3 DNA reads TGTGCCAGCAGCCAACCCAAAGGAGGACAGAAGAACACTGAAGCTTTCTTT. It encodes CASSQPKGGQKNTEAFF.

Remarks on this clone: The junction departs from germline at one end; a sequencing error may be responsible. This chain links TRBV6-1 with TRBJ1-2, with D hard to call. From germline, CDR1 is MNHNS and CDR2 SASEGT. The CDR3 sequence is 12 residues long. Written as DNA, the CDR3 is TGTGCCAGCAATGAACTATGGAGTGGCTACACCTTC. This sequence encodes CASNELWSGYTF.

The rearrangement links TRBV5-1 to TRBJ2-7, with TRBD1 identical over 10 bases. This CDR3 has 14 residues. Germline CDR1 SGHRS, CDR2 YFSETQ. V was pared by 2 bases and J by 5 bases, with 4 bases of the junction left unmatched. Here the CDR3 DNA reads TGCGCCAGCAGCTTAGGACAGGGGGGGAACGAGCAGTACTTC. This codes for CASSLGQGGNEQYF.

The DNA for the CDR3 is TGTGCCAGCAGTTACTCCGCGACAGGGACCTACGAGCAGTACTTC. Translation: CASSYSATGTYEQYF. The chain recombines TRBV6-5 with TRBJ2-7, with 7 bases fitting TRBD1. J was trimmed by 2 bases and V by 0 bases; bases with no gene match: 4. The CDR3 is made up of 15 amino acids. Germline values: CDR1 MNHEY, CDR2 SVGAGI.

This chain uses TRBV5-4 with TRBJ1-2; TRBD1 might be the D (6 bases). This CDR3 has 14 residues. V was pared by 1 base and J by 4 bases, with 11 bases between. The germline V gene has CDR1 SGHNT and CDR2 YYREEE (reference sequence). CDR3 region: CASSLRGGSYGYTF. The DNA for the CDR3 is TGTGCCAGCAGCTTGCGGGGGGGCAGCTATGGCTACACCTTC.

The chain joins TRBV4-3 to TRBJ1-5, with D uncertain. CDR3 size: 15 residues. Germline lookup yields CDR1 LGHNA and CDR2 YSLEER. V was clipped by 0 bases and J by 5 bases, with 11 bases between them. The CDR3 here is CASSQDWGFDQPQHF. The CDR3 DNA is TGCGCCAGCAGCCAAGATTGGGGATTTGATCAGCCCCAGCATTTT.

The chain links TRBV6-1 to TRBJ1-3; D is unclear. This CDR3 region has 15 residues. Looked up from germline, CDR1 is MNHNS and CDR2 is SASEGT. V dropped 2 bases and J dropped 4 bases, with 12 bases sitting between them. The chain's CDR3 is CASSERGYSGNTIYF. In DNA form, the CDR3 reads TGTGCCAGCAGTGAAAGAGGATATTCGGGAAACACCATATATTTT.

This chain links TRBV7-8 with TRBJ1-5; perhaps TRBD1 as D (5 bases). V shed 5 bases and J shed 2 bases, with 16 bases lying between them. This CDR3 spans 16 amino acids. CDR1 SGHVS and CDR2 FQNEAQ come from the germline V gene. The CDR3 DNA reads as TGTGCCAGCAGCATCGGGACTCCCACCGGCAATCAGCCCCAGCATTTT. The encoded protein is CASSIGTPTGNQPQHF.

The chain employs TRBV19 and TRBJ2-1, with D perhaps TRBD2 (6 bases). The CDR3 totals 13 residues. Germline V gene data show CDR1 as LNHDA and CDR2 as SQIVND (reference sequence). V shed 7 bases and J shed 5 bases, with 12 bases lying between them. In DNA form, the CDR3 reads TGTGCCAGTATGGGGACTCCGAACAATGAGCAGTTCTTC. Residues: CASMGTPNNEQFF.

The chain is built from TRBV19 and TRBJ2-1, with 8 nucleotides matching TRBD1. The V segment lost 4 bases and the J segment 6 bases; nucleotides outside the gene matches: 8. CDR1 is LNHDA, CDR2 SQIVND, per germline (reference sequence). This CDR3 comprises 15 residues. The CDR3 DNA reads TGTGCCAGTAGTACCGCAGGGGGCACCCCCAATGAGCAGTTCTTC. It translates to CASSTAGGTPNEQFF.

This clone has only one observation. The CDR3, as DNA: TGTGCCAGCAGCTTAGCAGCCCGGGACAGGGGGGGGAAGACCCAGTACTTC. Amino acids: CASSLAARDRGGKTQYF. V and J are TRBV7-8 and TRBJ2-5, with 11 bases matching TRBD1. Germline CDR1 reads SGHVS; CDR2 reads FQNEAQ. This CDR3 comprises 17 residues. V was clipped by 0 bases and J by 6 bases; unmatched bases: 9.

The chain carries TRBV27 and TRBJ2-2, with a tentative D call TRBD2 (5 bases). V was pared by 6 bases and J by 2 bases, with 10 bases between. CDR3 size: 14 residues. The germline CDR1 and CDR2 sequences are MNHEY and SMNVEV (reference sequence). In nucleotides, the CDR3 is TGTGCCAGCAGACGAGGGCCCAACACCGGGGAGCTGTTTTTT. Translated, it gives CASRRGPNTGELFF.

The J gene is TRBJ2-1, the V gene TRBV6-4; no firm D call. Trimming removed 4 bases from V and 5 bases from J, with 9 bases in between. Germline V CDR1 and CDR2: MRHNA, SNTAGT. The CDR3 has 13 amino acids. The CDR3, as DNA: TGTGCCAGCAGTGCCGAATGGAACAATGAGCAGTTCTTC. Translating it yields CASSAEWNNEQFF.

The rearrangement joins TRBV5-8 to TRBJ2-1, with TRBD1 as a possible D gene (5 bases). The ends were cut back, 2 bases at V and 3 bases at J, with 12 bases in the middle. This CDR3 comprises 15 residues. In germline, CDR1 is SGHTS, CDR2 YDEGEE. CDR3 amino acids: CASSFQGFFYNEQFF. CDR3 sequence (DNA): TGTGCCAGCAGCTTTCAGGGTTTTTTCTACAATGAGCAGTTCTTC.

The CDR3 DNA is TGCGCCAGCAGCCAGGGGTCCTACGAGCAGTACTTC. Its protein is CASSQGSYEQYF. The J gene is TRBJ2-7, the V gene TRBV5-1, with D maybe TRBD1 (6 bases). CDR1 SGHRS and CDR2 YFSETQ come from the germline V gene. Trimming left V 4 bases short and J 1 base short, with 6 bases between. The CDR3 totals 12 residues.